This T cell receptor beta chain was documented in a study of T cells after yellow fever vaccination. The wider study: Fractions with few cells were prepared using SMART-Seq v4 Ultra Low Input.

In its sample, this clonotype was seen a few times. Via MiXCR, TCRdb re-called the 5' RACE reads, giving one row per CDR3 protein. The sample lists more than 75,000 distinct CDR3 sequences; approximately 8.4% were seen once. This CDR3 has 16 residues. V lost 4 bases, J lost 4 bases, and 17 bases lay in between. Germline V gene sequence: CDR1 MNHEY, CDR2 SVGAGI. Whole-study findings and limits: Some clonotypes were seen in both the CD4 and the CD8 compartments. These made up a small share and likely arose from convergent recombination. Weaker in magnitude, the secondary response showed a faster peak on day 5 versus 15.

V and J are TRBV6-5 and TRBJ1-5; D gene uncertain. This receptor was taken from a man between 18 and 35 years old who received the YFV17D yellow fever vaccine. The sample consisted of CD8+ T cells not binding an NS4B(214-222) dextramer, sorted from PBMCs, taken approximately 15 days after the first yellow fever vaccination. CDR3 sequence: CASSSEALPGNQPQHF. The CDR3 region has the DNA TGTGCCAGCAGTTCCGAGGCCCTCCCGGGGAATCAGCCCCAGCATTTT.